Each of the 21 T cell receptor beta chains below was sequenced from the same sample in a study of control samples from healthy donors and cancer patients. Method: immunoSEQ multiplex PCR; TCRdb's copy keeps in-frame clones and lacks some. The table includes 350,000 to 450,000 clones, roughly 90% detected once. Sequenced: PBMCs. Receptors originate from a man in his forties with head and neck cancer.

The chain employs TRBV5-4 and TRBJ2-7; the match to TRBD2 covers 9 bases. Germline V gives CDR1 SGHNT, CDR2 YYREEE (reference sequence). The CDR3 has 16 residues. V dropped 3 bases and J dropped 3; count of bases not matched to a gene: 10. The CDR3 nucleotides are TGTGCCAGCAGCTATTATCATAGCGGGAGATACTACGAGCAGTACTTC. As protein: CASSYYHSGRYYEQYF. Full variable domain (rest looked up from reference TRBV5-4 and TRBJ2-7): ETGVTQSPTHLIKTRGQQVTLRCSSQSGHNTVSWYQQALGQGPQFIFQYYREEENGRGNFPPRFSGLQFPNYSSELNVNALELDDSALYLCASSYYHSGRYYEQYFGPGTRLTVT.

The gene calls are TRBV5-1 and TRBJ2-2, with D hard to call. CDR3 length equals 17 residues. Trimming took 0 bases from V and 5 from J, leaving 17 bases between them. Germline values: CDR1 SGHRS, CDR2 YFSETQ. The CDR3 loop is CASSLVVGTPDTGELFF. The CDR3 DNA reads as TGCGCCAGCAGCTTGGTCGTTGGTACCCCCGATACCGGGGAGCTGTTTTTT.

This chain joins TRBV3-1 (or the pseudogene TRBV3-2) and TRBJ1-2; TRBD1 matches at 8 bases. The CDR3 runs 14 residues. Germline CDR1 and CDR2: LGHDT and YNNKEL (reference sequence). The trim removed 2 bases at V and 10 bases at J, leaving 9 bases unmatched. CDR3 bases: TGTGCCAGCAGCCAATTGGGCCTGACAGGGGTCTACACCTTC. Translation: CASSQLGLTGVYTF.

This clone was recorded only once. The CDR3 sequence is CASSYSRASGNSEQYF. The CDR3 DNA sequence: TGTGCCAGCAGTTACTCGCGGGCTAGCGGGAATAGCGAGCAGTACTTC. This chain links TRBV6-6 with TRBJ2-7; 9 bases are shared with TRBD2. The CDR3 is 16 residues long. Germline assignment: CDR1 MNHNY and CDR2 SVGAGI (reference sequence). The trim removed 0 bases at V and 6 bases at J, leaving 9 bases unmatched.

The rearrangement uses TRBV28 and TRBJ2-3; D gene ambiguous. Germline assignment: CDR1 MDHEN and CDR2 SYDVKM. This CDR3 contains 14 residues. V was trimmed by 8 bases and J by 8 bases, leaving 20 bases between them. CDR3 in amino acids: CASLSGPNRGTQYF. The CDR3 DNA sequence: TGTGCCAGCCTCTCCGGCCCGAACCGTGGTACGCAGTATTTT.

The CDR3 protein is CASSDGLYSNQPQHF. The CDR3 DNA is TGTGCCAGCAGTGACGGGCTTTATAGCAATCAGCCCCAGCATTTT. The chain employs TRBV6-1 and TRBJ1-5, with D unclear. Germline loops: CDR1 MNHNS, CDR2 SASEGT. The CDR3 length is 15 residues. V lost 3 bases, J lost 0 bases, and 9 bases lay in between.

The gene calls are TRBV27 and TRBJ1-2; D unresolved. The germline CDR1 and CDR2 sequences are MNHEY and SMNVEV (reference sequence). CDR3 size: 13 residues. V was trimmed by 4 bases and J by 8 bases, leaving 14 bases between them. The chain's CDR3 is CASSSPTYPGYTF. For the CDR3, the DNA is TGTGCCAGCAGTTCTCCAACCTATCCCGGCTACACCTTC.

The chain employs TRBV6-5 and TRBJ2-7; TRBD1 agrees at 7 bases. The junction had 6 bases not matched to a gene; V was cut back by 2 bases and J by 2 bases. The CDR3 length is 15 residues. The germline CDR1 and CDR2 sequences are MNHEY and SVGAGI. The CDR3 protein is CASSYGPQGTYEQYF. DNA of the CDR3: TGTGCCAGCAGTTACGGTCCACAGGGGACCTACGAGCAGTACTTC.

This chain links TRBV7-2 with TRBJ1-1, with unresolved D. V was pared by 7 bases and J by 0 bases, with 9 bases between. In germline, CDR1 is SGHTA, CDR2 FQGNSA. CDR3 size: 13 residues. CDR3 nucleotides: TGTGCCAGCAACAATCCCATGAACACTGAAGCTTTCTTT. This encodes CASNNPMNTEAFF.

The chain combines TRBV3-1 (or the pseudogene TRBV3-2) with TRBJ2-2; D gene ambiguous. CDR1 is LGHDT and CDR2 is YNNKEL in the germline V gene (reference sequence). V lost 1 base to trimming and J lost 3 bases, with 3 bases between them. CDR3 size: 13 residues. Here the CDR3 DNA reads TGTGCCAGCAGCCAAGGGCACACCGGGGAGCTGTTTTTT. Its protein product is CASSQGHTGELFF.

This sequence joins TRBV5-1 and TRBJ1-1, with D possibly being TRBD1 (5 bases). Trimming took 3 bases from V and 0 from J, leaving 12 bases between them. The CDR3 runs to 15 residues. Germline V gene data show CDR1 as SGHRS and CDR2 as YFSETQ. The CDR3 DNA follows: TGCGCCAGCAGCTCACCTGGAGGGGTGAACACTGAAGCTTTCTTT. It encodes CASSSPGGVNTEAFF.

This chain links TRBV14 with TRBJ2-5, with a possible D match to TRBD1 (5 bases). The germline V and J ends were trimmed by 1 base and 2 bases, with 11 bases remaining between them. The CDR3 is made up of 15 amino acids. Germline CDR1 and CDR2: SGHDN and FVKESK. The CDR3 loop reads CASSQGWAGQETQYF. DNA for the CDR3: TGTGCCAGCAGCCAAGGTTGGGCAGGGCAAGAGACCCAGTACTTC.

This rearrangement joins TRBV11-2 to TRBJ1-3; 8 bases are shared with TRBD1. The CDR3 sequence is 16 residues long. In germline, CDR1 is SGHAT, CDR2 FQNNGV. The trim removed 5 bases at V and 4 bases at J, leaving 10 bases unmatched. CDR3 nucleotides: TGTGCCAGCAGCCGAGGACAGGGCACGGGCGGAAACACCATATATTTT. Translation: CASSRGQGTGGNTIYF.

Concerning this clone itself: Its ends do not fully match the called genes, so a read error is possible. The chain carries TRBV6-6 and TRBJ2-7; D remains ambiguous. This CDR3 has 13 amino acids. CDR1 is MNHNY, CDR2 SVGAGI, per germline (reference sequence). This CDR3 reads CASSRRNSDEQYF. The CDR3, as DNA: TGTGCCAGCAGCCGTAGAAACTCCGACGAGCAGTACTTC.

The rearrangement joins TRBV10-3 to TRBJ1-5; D gene unclear. Trimming left V 10 bases short and J 0 bases short, with 13 bases between. Germline values: CDR1 ENHRY, CDR2 SYGVKD. This CDR3 is 14 amino acids long. The CDR3 here is CATNPGISNQPQHF. DNA of the CDR3: TGTGCCACCAACCCGGGTATTAGCAATCAGCCCCAGCATTTT.

V usage is TRBV27 and J usage is TRBJ1-4, with 7 bases that match TRBD1. The CDR3 is 16 residues long. Germline V CDR1 and CDR2: MNHEY, SMNVEV (reference sequence). V was pared by 1 base and J by 0 bases, with 2 bases of the junction left unmatched. CDR3 protein: CASSLFQGATNEKLFF. The CDR3 DNA follows: TGTGCCAGCAGTTTATTTCAGGGGGCAACTAATGAAAAACTGTTTTTT.

V gene TRBV5-8 combines with J gene TRBJ1-2; weak D call: TRBD1 (5 bases). V was pared by 0 bases and J by 2 bases, with 14 bases between. This CDR3 contains 16 residues. Germline values: CDR1 SGHTS, CDR2 YDEGEE. The CDR3 protein is CASSLVVTTGNYGYTF. CDR3 in DNA: TGTGCCAGCAGCTTGGTAGTCACCACAGGAAACTATGGCTACACCTTC.

This clone was counted once. The chain carries TRBV2 and TRBJ2-3, with 8 bases that match TRBD2. V shed 10 bases, J shed 0 bases, and the junction held 6 bases outside the gene matches. The CDR3 has 14 residues. CDR1 is SNHLY and CDR2 is FYNNEI in the germline V gene. The CDR3 sequence is CATKAGASTDTQYF. CDR3 in DNA: TGTGCCACTAAAGCGGGGGCGAGCACAGATACGCAGTATTTT.

The rearrangement joins TRBV7-3 to TRBJ2-3, with D perhaps matching TRBD2 (6 bases). The CDR3 sequence is 14 residues long. Germline V gene sequence: CDR1 SGHTA, CDR2 FQGTGA. Trimming took off 1 base at V and 8 bases at J, with 13 bases between the two ends. CDR3 sequence: CASSLRLEQGTQYF. The CDR3, as DNA: TGTGCCAGCAGCTTAAGACTAGAGCAGGGTACGCAGTATTTT.

J is TRBJ1-1 and V is TRBV6-1, with D maybe TRBD1 (6 bases). This CDR3 has 15 residues. Germline values: CDR1 MNHNS, CDR2 SASEGT. The V end lost 0 bases, the J end lost 5 bases, and 13 bases lay between the germline ends. CDR3 amino acids: CASSEAAGEWTEAFF. CDR3 bases: TGTGCCAGCAGTGAAGCTGCAGGGGAATGGACTGAAGCTTTCTTT.

Notes on this clone: One end of the junction varies from germline; a read error may be responsible. This chain uses TRBV7-7 with TRBJ1-4; D is possibly TRBD1 (6 bases). Germline V gene sequence: CDR1 SSHAT, CDR2 FNYEAQ (reference sequence). The CDR3 consists of 16 residues. CDR3 DNA sequence: TGTGCTAGCAGTCTTACTCGGGGGCATACTAATGAAAAACTGTTTTTT. Translated: CASSLTRGHTNEKLFF. Full variable domain (missing parts from reference TRBV7-7 and TRBJ1-4): GAGVSQSPRYKVTKRGQDVTLRCDPISSHATLYWYQQALGQGPEFLTYFNYEAQPDKSGLPSDRFSAERPEGSISTLTIQRTEQRDSAMYRCASSLTRGHTNEKLFFGSGTQLSVL.